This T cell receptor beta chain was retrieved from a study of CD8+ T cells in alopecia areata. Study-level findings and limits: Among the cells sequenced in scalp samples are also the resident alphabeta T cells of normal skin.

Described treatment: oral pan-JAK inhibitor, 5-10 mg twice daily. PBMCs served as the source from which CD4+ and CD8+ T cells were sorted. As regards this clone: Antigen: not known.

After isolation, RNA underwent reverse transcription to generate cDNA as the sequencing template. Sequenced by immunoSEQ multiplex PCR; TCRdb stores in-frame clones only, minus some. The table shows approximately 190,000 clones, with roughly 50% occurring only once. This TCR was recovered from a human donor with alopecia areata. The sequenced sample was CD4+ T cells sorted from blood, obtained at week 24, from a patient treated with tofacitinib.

Here the CDR3 reads CATSRDWGREETQYF. The CDR3 coding sequence is TGTGCCACCAGCAGAGACTGGGGACGAGAAGAGACCCAGTACTTC. The J gene is TRBJ2-5, the V gene TRBV15, with D perhaps matching TRBD1 or TRBD2 (5 bases each). This CDR3 spans 15 amino acids. Germline V lookup: CDR1 LNHNV, CDR2 YYDKDF (reference sequence). The ends were cut back, 0 bases at V and 3 bases at J, with 11 bases in the middle.